A selection of T cell receptor beta chains follows, all from one sample in a study of blood T cell repertoires in COVID-19. Assay used: immunoSEQ multiplex PCR; TCRdb lists only in-frame clones, some missing. The sample includes 120,000 to 150,000 clones, 79% seen only once; the top ten take approximately 3.6%. The source material was peripheral blood. Receptors originate from a man in his 60s with acute or convalescent COVID-19. Both conserved end residues are part of each CDR3. A D gene is named only where the DNA matches it firmly. Clone size is given for some rows only: seen once, a few or many times, or a class if the clone is expanded.

abundance,v_gene,d_gene,len,j_gene,CDR3aa,CDR3nt
NA,TRBV6-5,NA,14,TRBJ2-7,CASTRDWSSYEQYF,TGTGCCAGCACTAGGGACTGGAGCTCCTACGAGCAGTACTTC
few,TRBV4-1,NA,16,TRBJ2-3,CASSQVGLASTDTQYF,TGCGCCAGCAGCCAAGTCGGGCTAGCGAGTACAGATACGCAGTATTTT
NA,TRBV7-3,NA,16,TRBJ2-1,CASSSSLASSYNEQFF,TGTGCCAGCAGCTCGTCACTAGCCAGCTCCTACAATGAGCAGTTCTTC
NA,TRBV6-5,NA,12,TRBJ2-3,CASSSPTRTQYF,TGTGCCAGCAGTTCTCCGACTCGTACGCAGTATTTT
once,TRBV9,NA,13,TRBJ1-1,CASSVEQNTEAFF,TGTGCCAGCAGCGTCGAGCAGAACACTGAAGCTTTCTTT
NA,TRBV12-3/TRBV12-4,TRBD1,12,TRBJ1-2,CASTQGGYGYTF,TGTGCCAGCACCCAGGGGGGCTATGGCTACACCTTC
NA,TRBV9,TRBD2,16,TRBJ2-2,CASSGGLAANTGELFF,TGTGCCAGCAGCGGAGGACTAGCGGCGAACACCGGGGAGCTGTTTTTT
NA,TRBV5-1,TRBD2,15,TRBJ2-5,CASSTSGVVEETQYF,TGCGCCAGCTCGACTAGCGGGGTTGTTGAAGAGACCCAGTACTTC
NA,TRBV5-1,TRBD1,14,TRBJ1-5,CASSPGTGSAPQHF,TGCGCCAGCAGCCCAGGGACAGGGTCGGCCCCCCAGCATTTT
NA,TRBV28,TRBD2,16,TRBJ2-1,CASSTLTSGALREQFF,TGTGCCAGCAGCACACTTACTAGCGGGGCCTTACGAGAGCAGTTCTTC
NA,TRBV7-3,NA,13,TRBJ2-7,CASSLTGAYEQYF,TGTGCCAGCAGCTTAACAGGGGCCTACGAGCAGTACTTC
NA,TRBV5-1,TRBD2,17,TRBJ2-1,CASSLLGSGGKNNEQFF,TGCGCCAGCAGCTTGTTGGGTAGCGGGGGAAAAAACAATGAGCAGTTCTTC
NA,TRBV19,TRBD1,15,TRBJ1-4,CASSTQGTANEKLFF,TGTGCCAGTAGTACACAGGGGACGGCTAATGAAAAACTGTTTTTT
NA,TRBV28,TRBD1,13,TRBJ1-2,CASSSGTAYGYTF,TGTGCCAGCAGTTCCGGGACAGCATATGGCTACACCTTT
NA,TRBV19,NA,13,TRBJ1-5,CASSIDQNSPRHF,TGTGCCAGTAGTATAGATCAAAACAGCCCGAGGCATTTT
NA,TRBV5-1,NA,15,TRBJ1-1,CASSLSGKQDTEAFF,TGCGCCAGCAGCTTGTCCGGGAAGCAGGACACTGAAGCTTTCTTT
NA,TRBV5-1,NA,14,TRBJ2-7,CANTTGTFSYEQYF,TGCGCCAACACGACAGGTACTTTCTCCTACGAGCAGTACTTC
NA,TRBV3-1/TRBV3-2,TRBD2,17,TRBJ2-1,CASSQEGLAATYNEQFF,TGTGCCAGCAGCCAAGAGGGACTAGCGGCAACCTACAATGAGCAGTTCTTC
NA,TRBV12-3/TRBV12-4,TRBD1,13,TRBJ1-2,CASKTGAEGGYTF,TGTGCCAGCAAAACAGGGGCGGAAGGTGGCTACACCTTC
NA,TRBV6-2/TRBV6-3,TRBD2,16,TRBJ2-1,CASSYFSGLAGGEQFF,TGTGCCAGCAGTTACTTTTCGGGACTAGCGGGAGGGGAGCAGTTCTTC
NA,TRBV7-2,TRBD1,14,TRBJ1-2,CASSPETGQKGYTF,TGTGCCAGCAGCCCAGAGACAGGGCAGAAGGGCTACACCTTC
few,TRBV28,TRBD1,12,TRBJ1-2,CASSQGAVSYTF,TGTGCCAGCAGTCAGGGGGCGGTTAGCTACACCTTC
few,TRBV3-1/TRBV3-2,NA,13,TRBJ1-2,CASSHQAIYGYTF,TGTGCCAGCAGCCACCAGGCGATCTATGGCTACACCTTC
NA,TRBV28,NA,14,TRBJ1-1,CASSVRARNTEAFF,TGTGCCAGCAGTGTCAGGGCTCGGAACACTGAAGCTTTCTTT
NA,TRBV9,TRBD2,18,TRBJ2-1,CASSVDPPSSGLYNEQFF,TGTGCCAGCAGCGTAGACCCTCCCTCTAGCGGACTTTACAATGAGCAGTTCTTC
few,TRBV5-3,NA,14,TRBJ2-5,CARRLDSLQETQYF,TGTGCCAGAAGGTTAGACTCCCTCCAAGAGACCCAGTACTTC
few,TRBV19,TRBD1,14,TRBJ1-1,CASSIQGGNTEAFF,TGTGCCAGTAGTATCCAGGGGGGGAACACTGAAGCTTTCTTT
NA,TRBV10-3,NA,13,TRBJ1-5,CAIGRGSNQPQHF,TGTGCCATCGGTAGGGGCTCAAATCAGCCCCAGCATTTT
NA,TRBV18,TRBD1,16,TRBJ2-3,CASSQGQPQIGDTQYF,TGTGCCAGCTCACAGGGACAGCCCCAAATAGGAGATACGCAGTATTTT
NA,TRBV28,TRBD2,14,TRBJ2-3,CASSFPGGGDTQYF,TGTGCCAGCAGTTTCCCGGGAGGGGGGGATACGCAGTATTTT
many,TRBV9,NA,13,TRBJ2-7,CASSLTGVGEQYF,TGTGCCAGCAGCCTGACGGGAGTTGGCGAGCAGTACTTC
NA,TRBV7-9,TRBD1,15,TRBJ1-2,CASSLVGQGNDGYTF,TGTGCCAGCAGCTTAGTGGGACAGGGTAACGATGGCTACACCTTC
NA,TRBV7-8,TRBD1,14,TRBJ2-5,CASSSGTGTETQYF,TGTGCCAGCAGCTCCGGGACAGGGACGGAGACCCAGTACTTC
NA,TRBV24-1,NA,12,TRBJ2-3,CATSDFGDTQYF,TGTGCCACCAGTGATTTCGGAGATACGCAGTATTTT
NA,TRBV6-5,NA,13,TRBJ1-1,CASSYDGGTEAFF,TGTGCCAGCAGTTATGACGGAGGCACTGAAGCTTTCTTT
NA,TRBV3-1/TRBV3-2,NA,13,TRBJ1-1,CASSLGRVTEAFF,TGTGCCAGCAGCCTCGGGAGGGTGACTGAAGCTTTCTTT
NA,TRBV4-3,NA,13,TRBJ1-1,CASSQDHTTEAFF,TGCGCCAGCAGCCAAGATCACACCACTGAAGCTTTCTTT
NA,TRBV7-4,TRBD1,15,TRBJ2-7,CASSRKDRITYEQYF,TGTGCCAGCAGCCGCAAGGACAGGATAACCTACGAGCAGTACTTC
few,TRBV10-3,TRBD2,14,TRBJ2-1,CAPAGLADYNEQFF,TGTGCCCCCGCAGGACTAGCGGACTACAATGAGCAGTTCTTC
NA,TRBV6-2/TRBV6-3,NA,15,TRBJ1-4,CASSPSGLIGEKLFF,TGTGCCAGCAGTCCCTCGGGTCTTATCGGGGAAAAACTGTTTTTT
NA,TRBV19,NA,14,TRBJ1-1,CASSIADSLTEAFF,TGTGCCAGTAGTATAGCTGACAGTCTCACTGAAGCTTTCTTT
NA,TRBV19,NA,16,TRBJ1-5,CASSAATGVRNQPQHF,TGTGCCAGTAGTGCAGCGACAGGAGTGCGCAATCAGCCCCAGCATTTT
NA,TRBV7-9,NA,15,TRBJ2-2,CASSLRLPDTGELFF,TGTGCCAGCAGCTTGCGTCTACCCGACACCGGGGAGCTGTTTTTT
medium-sized,TRBV27,NA,15,TRBJ1-4,CASSFGGATNEKLFF,TGTGCCAGCAGTTTTGGGGGGGCAACTAATGAAAAACTGTTTTTT
NA,TRBV15,NA,15,TRBJ1-1,CATSRGVTGGTEAFF,TGTGCCACCAGCAGAGGGGTCACCGGGGGCACTGAAGCTTTCTTT
few,TRBV9,NA,15,TRBJ2-1,CASSAGASSYNEQFF,TGTGCCAGCAGCGCCGGTGCTAGCTCCTACAATGAGCAGTTCTTC